Following are 15 T cell receptor beta chains from one sample sequenced in a study of T cell repertoires in cytomegalovirus infection. TCRdb itself ran the reads through MiXCR, one entry per CDR3 protein. Among some 920,000 distinct CDR3 sequences listed, approximately 32% were seen once. No antigen is known for these receptors. Sequencing was performed on cultured CD8+ T cells from PBMCs, taken from culture after CMV antigen stimulation. The receptor source for this set is a human donor in good health (CMV status not recorded). Some clones in this sample may be carry-over from other donors' samples.

The chain has TRBV7-9 and TRBJ1-5, with TRBD1 as a possible D gene (5 bases). The V gene lost 5 bases and the J gene lost 5 bases, with 16 bases spanning the gap. The CDR3 length is 15 residues. Per the germline V gene, CDR1 is SEHNR and CDR2 is FQNEAQ (reference sequence). The CDR3 DNA sequence: TGTGCCAGCAGCCGGGGGGGGAGGATGGATCAGCCCCAGCATTTT. It translates to CASSRGGRMDQPQHF.

This clonotype was seen at least ten times. The V call is TRBV7-8, the J call TRBJ1-2; D gene unclear. With 4 bases removed from V and 3 bases from J, the gap between germline ends came to 9 bases. Germline values: CDR1 SGHVS, CDR2 FQNEAQ. The CDR3 has 13 amino acids. The CDR3 coding sequence is TGTGCCAGCAGCTCCCGTGCGGACTATGGCTACACCTTC. Protein product: CASSSRADYGYTF.

This clonotype showed up many times. This sequence joins TRBV7-2 and TRBJ1-2; the D gene is possibly TRBD1 (5 bases). V lost 5 bases and J lost 3, with 19 bases in between. CDR1 SGHTA and CDR2 FQGNSA come from the germline V gene. The CDR3 is made up of 16 amino acids. This chain's CDR3 is CASSLLTGATYYGYTF. The CDR3 region has the DNA TGTGCCAGCAGCCTACTCACAGGAGCGACCTACTATGGCTACACCTTC.

This rearrangement joins TRBV10-1 to TRBJ1-1, with D hard to call. Germline CDR1 is WNHNN and CDR2 is SYGVQD (reference sequence). The CDR3 sequence is 14 residues long. Trimming left V 4 bases short and J 2 bases short, with 11 bases between. The CDR3 loop reads CASSGGPANTEAFF. The CDR3 region has the DNA TGCGCCAGCAGTGGAGGGCCGGCCAACACTGAAGCTTTCTTT.

This clonotype was picked up many times. The CDR3 coding sequence is TGTGCCAGCAGCTTAGTTCGGGGGGGCGACAATGAGCAGTTCTTC. Amino acids: CASSLVRGGDNEQFF. This rearrangement joins TRBV7-2 to TRBJ2-1; 8 bases align to TRBD2. Germline lookup yields CDR1 SGHTA and CDR2 FQGNSA. The CDR3 sequence is 15 residues long. J was trimmed by 5 bases and V by 1 base; bases with no gene match: 4.

The chain recombines TRBV7-9 with TRBJ1-5; no firm D call. Germline assignment: CDR1 SEHNR and CDR2 FQNEAQ (reference sequence). The CDR3 consists of 14 residues. Trimming cost V 6 bases and J 0 bases, with 9 bases left between them. CDR3 amino acids: CASSSENSNQPQHF. The DNA for the CDR3 is TGTGCCAGCAGTTCCGAGAATAGCAATCAGCCCCAGCATTTT.

The chain uses TRBV5-6 and TRBJ2-2; no firm D call. The CDR3 spans 16 residues. Germline V gene data show CDR1 as SGHDT and CDR2 as YYEEEE. V was pared by 1 base and J by 1 base, with 11 bases between. The CDR3 loop reads CASSLKSDGNTGELFF. CDR3 nucleotides: TGTGCCAGCAGCTTGAAATCAGACGGGAACACCGGGGAGCTGTTTTTT.

The rearrangement links TRBV24-1 to TRBJ2-5; D ambiguous. In germline, CDR1 is KGHDR, CDR2 SFDVKD. CDR3 length: 12 amino acids. V lost 4 bases and J lost 4, with 6 bases in between. CDR3 region: CATSEGGETQYF. CDR3 bases: TGTGCCACCAGTGAGGGCGGAGAGACCCAGTACTTC.

J is TRBJ2-3 and V is TRBV28; TRBD1 aligns across 8 bases. The germline gives CDR1 MDHEN, CDR2 SYDVKM. The CDR3 has 16 amino acids. Losses at the gene ends were 5 bases for V and 0 bases for J; bases not matched to a gene: 7. The CDR3 protein is CASSRRTGMSTDTQYF. In DNA, the CDR3 is TGTGCCAGCAGTCGACGGACAGGGATGAGCACAGATACGCAGTATTTT. The whole variable domain, filled in from reference TRBV28 and TRBJ2-3, reads DVKVTQSSRYLVKRTGEKVFLECVQDMDHENMFWYRQDPGLGLRLIYFSYDVKMKEKGDIPEGYSVSREKKERFSLILESASTNQTSMYLCASSRRTGMSTDTQYFGPGTRLTVL.

The chain is built from TRBV2 and TRBJ2-4; D possibly matches TRBD1 or TRBD2 (5 bases each). This CDR3 contains 15 residues. V was shortened by 5 bases and J by 6 bases, with 17 bases between the two germline ends. Germline V gene sequence: CDR1 SNHLY, CDR2 FYNNEI. The CDR3 region has the DNA TGTGCCAGCAGTTTCCGGGACCCACTGGGAAACATTCAGTACTTC. It translates to CASSFRDPLGNIQYF. Full variable domain (remainder filled in from reference TRBV2 and TRBJ2-4): EPEVTQTPSHQVTQMGQEVILRCVPISNHLYFYWYRQILGQKVEFLVSFYNNEISEKSEIFDDQFSVERPDGSNFTLKIRSTKLEDSAMYFCASSFRDPLGNIQYFGAGTRLSVL.

The chain joins TRBV6-5 to TRBJ2-1; 7 bases map to TRBD1. Trimming at V came to 6 bases and at J to 8 bases, leaving 7 bases not matched to a gene. Germline V lookup: CDR1 MNHEY, CDR2 SVGAGI. The CDR3 has 13 amino acids. CDR3 in DNA: TGTGCCAGCAGCGACAGGGTTGTCGATGAGCAGTTCTTC. Protein: CASSDRVVDEQFF.

This clonotype was counted a few times. The CDR3 region is CASSFSVTEAFF. CDR3 sequence (DNA): TGTGCCAGCAGTTTTTCCGTGACTGAAGCTTTCTTT. This chain joins TRBV12-3 or TRBV12-4 and TRBJ1-1, with D hard to call. The CDR3 totals 12 residues. The ends were cut back, 3 bases at V and 5 bases at J, with 7 bases in the middle.

J is TRBJ2-1 and V is TRBV12-3 or TRBV12-4; perhaps TRBD2 as D (6 bases). The CDR3 is 14 amino acids. The ends were cut back, 0 bases at V and 8 bases at J, with 11 bases in the middle. The CDR3 DNA sequence: TGTGCCAGCAGTTTAGCACCCTGGGGGGATGAGCAGTTCTTC. This codes for CASSLAPWGDEQFF.

Ten or more counts support this clonotype. This chain uses TRBV6-5 with TRBJ2-3, with no clear D. The CDR3 consists of 14 residues. V was cut by 3 bases and J by 1 base, with 8 bases left in between. CDR1 and CDR2 from the germline V gene are MNHEY and SVGAGI. CDR3 DNA: TGTGCCAGCAGTTATCAGACTGGCACAGATACGCAGTATTTT. Amino acids: CASSYQTGTDTQYF.

Comment on this clonotype: An end of the junction differs from the germline gene, which may be a read error. The chain recombines TRBV13 with TRBJ2-1; 11 nucleotides agree with TRBD2. This CDR3 contains 15 residues. Germline CDR1 is PRHDT and CDR2 is FYEKMQ (reference sequence). CDR3 DNA sequence: TGTGCCAACAGCTCAGCTAGCGGGGGGTTGAGTGAGCAGTTCTTC. Its protein product is CANSSASGGLSEQFF. Filled out from reference TRBV13 and TRBJ2-1, the complete variable domain reads AAGVIQSPRHLIKEKRETATLKCYPIPRHDTVYWYQQGPGQDPQFLISFYEKMQSDKGSIPDRFSAQQFSDYHSELNMSSLELGDSALYFCANSSASGGLSEQFFGPGTRLTVL.